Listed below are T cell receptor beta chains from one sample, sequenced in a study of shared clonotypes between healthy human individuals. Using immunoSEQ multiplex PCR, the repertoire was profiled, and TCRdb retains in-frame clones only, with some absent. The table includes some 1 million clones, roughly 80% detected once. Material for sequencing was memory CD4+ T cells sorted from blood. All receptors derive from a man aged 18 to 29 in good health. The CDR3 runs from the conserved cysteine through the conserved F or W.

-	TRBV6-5	CASRKSGNSYEQYF
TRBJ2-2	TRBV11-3	CASREKLGAGELFF
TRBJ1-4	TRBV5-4	CASSLDTGKLFF
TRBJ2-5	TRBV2	CASSEGGGANQETQYF
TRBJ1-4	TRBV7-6	CASSLGRPSTNEKLFF
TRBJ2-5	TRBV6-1	CASSQGVGTQYF
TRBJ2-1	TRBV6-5	CASSYSGSREQFF
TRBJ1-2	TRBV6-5	CASISWGQGYGYTF
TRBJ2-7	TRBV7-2	CASSNGHTTTTEQYF
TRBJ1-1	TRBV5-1	CASSLGAGGFMNTEAFF
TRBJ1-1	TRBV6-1	CASRGHMNTEAFF
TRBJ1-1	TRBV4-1	CASSHPGTGTREAFF
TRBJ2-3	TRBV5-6	CASSSSFDSSTDTQYF
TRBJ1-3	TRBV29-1	CSVEIPGGNTIYF
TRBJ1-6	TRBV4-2	CASSQAADGSSYNSPLHF
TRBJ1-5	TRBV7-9	CASSLSSTQPQHF
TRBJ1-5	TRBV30	CAWSVSGNQPQHF
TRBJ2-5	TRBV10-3	CAISFDRGGETQYF
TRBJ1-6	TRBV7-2	CASSSSPGPSPLHF
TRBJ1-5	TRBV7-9	CASSLGAGQENQPQHF
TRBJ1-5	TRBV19	CASNDRPGGNQPQHF
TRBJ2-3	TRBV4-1	CASSQRPGLSTDTQYF
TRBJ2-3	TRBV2	CASSEFDSRADTQYF
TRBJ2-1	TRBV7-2	CASSLRDKGISYNEQFF
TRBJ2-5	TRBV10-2	CASSDLGTMGETQYF
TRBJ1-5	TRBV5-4	CASSLRVHGQPQHF
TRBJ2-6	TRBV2	CASRSDSSSGANVLTF
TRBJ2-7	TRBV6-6	CATEYGTGSYEQYF
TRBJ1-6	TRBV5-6	CATQGGRDNSPLHF
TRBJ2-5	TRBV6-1	CASGTGMTRQETQYF
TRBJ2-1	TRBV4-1	CASSQGRLANNEQFF
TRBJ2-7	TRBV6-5	CASATRRTYEQYF
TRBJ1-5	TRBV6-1	CASSEVYRGNQPQHF
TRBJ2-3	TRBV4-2	CASSQDLLVGDTQYF
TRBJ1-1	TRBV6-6	CASSYPRDTEAFF
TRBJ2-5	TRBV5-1	CASSLGGVRETQYF
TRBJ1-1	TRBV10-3	CAISDTGATEAFF